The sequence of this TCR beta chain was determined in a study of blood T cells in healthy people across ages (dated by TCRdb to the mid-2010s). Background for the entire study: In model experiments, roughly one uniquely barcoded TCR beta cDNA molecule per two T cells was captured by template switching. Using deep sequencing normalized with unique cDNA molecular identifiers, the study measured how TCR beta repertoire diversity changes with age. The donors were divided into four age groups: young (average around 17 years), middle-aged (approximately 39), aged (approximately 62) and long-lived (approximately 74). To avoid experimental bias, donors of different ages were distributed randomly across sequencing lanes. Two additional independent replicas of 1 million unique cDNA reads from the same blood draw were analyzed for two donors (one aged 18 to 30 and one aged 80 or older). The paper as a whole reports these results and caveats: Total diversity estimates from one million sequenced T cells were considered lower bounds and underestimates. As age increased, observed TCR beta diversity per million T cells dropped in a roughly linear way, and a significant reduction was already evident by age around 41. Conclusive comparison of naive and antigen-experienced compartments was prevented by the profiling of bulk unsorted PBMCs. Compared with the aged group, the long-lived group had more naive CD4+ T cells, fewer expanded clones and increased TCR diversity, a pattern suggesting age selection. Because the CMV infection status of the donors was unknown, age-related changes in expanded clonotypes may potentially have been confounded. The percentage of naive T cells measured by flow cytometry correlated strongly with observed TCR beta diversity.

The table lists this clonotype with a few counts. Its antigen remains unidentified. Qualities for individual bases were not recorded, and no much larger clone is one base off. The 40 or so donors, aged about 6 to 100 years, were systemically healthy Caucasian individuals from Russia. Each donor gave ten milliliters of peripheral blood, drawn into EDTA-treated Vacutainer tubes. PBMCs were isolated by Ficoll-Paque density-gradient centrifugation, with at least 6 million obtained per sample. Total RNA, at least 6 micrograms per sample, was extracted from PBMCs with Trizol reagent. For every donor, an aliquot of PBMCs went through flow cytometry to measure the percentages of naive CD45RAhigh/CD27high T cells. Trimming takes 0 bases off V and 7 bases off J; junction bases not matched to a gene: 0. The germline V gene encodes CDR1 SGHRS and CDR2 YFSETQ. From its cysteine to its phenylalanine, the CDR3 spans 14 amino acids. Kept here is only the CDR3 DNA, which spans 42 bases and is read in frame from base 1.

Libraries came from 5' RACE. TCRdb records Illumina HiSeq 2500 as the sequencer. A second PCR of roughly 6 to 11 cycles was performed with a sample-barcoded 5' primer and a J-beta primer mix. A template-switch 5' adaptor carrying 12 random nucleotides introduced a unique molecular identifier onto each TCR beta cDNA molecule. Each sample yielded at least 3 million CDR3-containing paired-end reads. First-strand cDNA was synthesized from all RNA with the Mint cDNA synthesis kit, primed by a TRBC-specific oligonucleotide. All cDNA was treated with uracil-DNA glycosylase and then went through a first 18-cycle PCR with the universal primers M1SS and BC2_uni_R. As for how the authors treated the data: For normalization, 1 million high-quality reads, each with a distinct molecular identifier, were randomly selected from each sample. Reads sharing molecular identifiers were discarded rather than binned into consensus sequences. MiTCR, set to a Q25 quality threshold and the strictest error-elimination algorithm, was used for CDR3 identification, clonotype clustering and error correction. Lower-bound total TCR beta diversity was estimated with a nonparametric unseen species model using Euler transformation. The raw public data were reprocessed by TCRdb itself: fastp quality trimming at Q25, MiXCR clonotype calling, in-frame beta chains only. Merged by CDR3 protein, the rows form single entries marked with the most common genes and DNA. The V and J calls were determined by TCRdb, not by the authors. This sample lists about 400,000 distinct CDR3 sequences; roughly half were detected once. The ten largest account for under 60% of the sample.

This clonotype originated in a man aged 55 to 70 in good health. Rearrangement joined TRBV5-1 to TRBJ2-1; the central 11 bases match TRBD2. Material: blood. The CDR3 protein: CASSLASGRNEQFF. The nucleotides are TGCGCCAGCAGCTTGGCTAGCGGGAGGAATGAGCAGTTCTTC. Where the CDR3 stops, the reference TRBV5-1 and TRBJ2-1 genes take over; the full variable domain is KAGVTQTPRYLIKTRGQQVTLSCSPISGHRSVSWYQQTPGQGLQFLFEYFSETQRNKGNFPGRFSGRQFSNSRSEMNVSTLELGDSALYLCASSLASGRNEQFFGPGTRLTVL.